Shown below are 3 T cell receptor beta chains from a single sample sequenced in a study of shared clonotypes between healthy human individuals. Only in-frame clones appear in the TCRdb table, and some are missing; sequencing was by immunoSEQ multiplex PCR. The sample includes approximately 810,000 clones, more than 85% of them seen just once. The naive CD8 fraction comprised CD45RO-negative cells positively selected for CCR7 and excluded terminally differentiated effector memory CD45RA+ cells. Sequenced input: naive CD8+ T cells sorted from blood. These receptors originate from a man aged 30 to 45 in good health.

This clone was observed a few times. The chain recombines TRBV14 with TRBJ2-7, with D unresolved. From germline, CDR1 is SGHDN and CDR2 FVKESK. CDR3 length equals 12 residues. The V gene lost 1 base and the J gene lost 3 bases, with 4 bases spanning the gap. The CDR3 coding sequence is TGTGCCAGCAGCCAAGCAGACTACGAGCAGTACTTC. Its translation is CASSQADYEQYF.

This clone was found a few times. The V call is TRBV6-1, the J call TRBJ2-7, with 7 bases that match TRBD1. The germline V gene has CDR1 MNHNS and CDR2 SASEGT. V lost 8 bases, J lost 3 bases, and 4 bases stayed unmatched. This CDR3 contains 12 residues. The CDR3 region has the DNA TGTGCCAGCCCCGGGACAGACTACGAGCAGTACTTC. Translating it yields CASPGTDYEQYF.

The chain couples TRBV4-1 to TRBJ2-7; 8 nucleotides line up with TRBD1. Germline CDR1 is MGHRA and CDR2 is YSYEKL. The CDR3 is 15 amino acids. V was clipped by 3 bases and J by 7 bases; unmatched bases: 11. The CDR3 DNA reads TGCGCCAGCAGCCACGGGACAGGAGGCGGAAGGGAGCAGTACTTC. Its translation is CASSHGTGGGREQYF.